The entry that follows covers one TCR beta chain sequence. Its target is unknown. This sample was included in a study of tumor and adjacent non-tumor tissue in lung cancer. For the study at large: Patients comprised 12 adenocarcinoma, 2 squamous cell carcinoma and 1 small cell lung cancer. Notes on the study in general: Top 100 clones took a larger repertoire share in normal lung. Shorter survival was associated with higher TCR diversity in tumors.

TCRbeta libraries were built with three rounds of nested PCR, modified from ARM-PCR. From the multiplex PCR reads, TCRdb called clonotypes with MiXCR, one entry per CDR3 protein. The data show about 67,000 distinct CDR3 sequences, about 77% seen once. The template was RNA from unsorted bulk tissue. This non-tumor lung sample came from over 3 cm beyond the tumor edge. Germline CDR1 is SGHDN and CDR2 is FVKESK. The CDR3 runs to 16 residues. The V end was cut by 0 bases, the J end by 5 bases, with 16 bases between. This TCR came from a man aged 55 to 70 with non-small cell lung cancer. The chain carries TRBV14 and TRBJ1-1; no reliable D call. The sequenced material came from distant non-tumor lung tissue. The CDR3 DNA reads TGTGCCAGCAGCCAAGACCCCCAGGACGGTGGTACTGAAGCTTTCTTT. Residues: CASSQDPQDGGTEAFF.